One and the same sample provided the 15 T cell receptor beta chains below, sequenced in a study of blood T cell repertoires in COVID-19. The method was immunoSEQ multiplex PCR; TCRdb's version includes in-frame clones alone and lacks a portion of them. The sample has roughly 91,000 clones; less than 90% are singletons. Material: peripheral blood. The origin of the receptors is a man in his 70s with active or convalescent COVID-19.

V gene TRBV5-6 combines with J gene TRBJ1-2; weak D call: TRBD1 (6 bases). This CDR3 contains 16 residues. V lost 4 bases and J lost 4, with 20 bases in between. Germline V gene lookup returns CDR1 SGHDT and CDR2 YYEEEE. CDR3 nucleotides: TGTGCCAGCAGCCCAGGAGGTTTCAGGGGCGGCTATGGCTACACCTTC. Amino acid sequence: CASSPGGFRGGYGYTF.

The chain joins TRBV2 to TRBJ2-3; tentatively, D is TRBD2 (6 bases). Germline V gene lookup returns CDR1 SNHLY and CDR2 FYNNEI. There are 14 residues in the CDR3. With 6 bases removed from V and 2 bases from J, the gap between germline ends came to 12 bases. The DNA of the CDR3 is TGTGCCAGCAGACTAGCTGGAGTCACAGATACGCAGTATTTT. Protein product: CASRLAGVTDTQYF.

The CDR3 bases are TGTGCCAGCAGCAGACTCGGGACTACAAGCACCGGGGAGCTGTTTTTT. It is translated as CASSRLGTTSTGELFF. V is TRBV7-9 and J is TRBJ2-2; 7 positions match TRBD2. The germline V gene encodes CDR1 SEHNR and CDR2 FQNEAQ (reference sequence). J gave up 4 bases and V 5 bases, and 10 bases lay outside the gene matches. The CDR3 has 16 residues.

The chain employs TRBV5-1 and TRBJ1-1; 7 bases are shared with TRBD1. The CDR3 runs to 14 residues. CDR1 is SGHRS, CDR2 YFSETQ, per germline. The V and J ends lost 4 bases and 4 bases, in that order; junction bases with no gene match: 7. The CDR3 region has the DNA TGCGCCAGCAGCCCGATTGGGGACAGCACTGAAGCTTTCTTT. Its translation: CASSPIGDSTEAFF.

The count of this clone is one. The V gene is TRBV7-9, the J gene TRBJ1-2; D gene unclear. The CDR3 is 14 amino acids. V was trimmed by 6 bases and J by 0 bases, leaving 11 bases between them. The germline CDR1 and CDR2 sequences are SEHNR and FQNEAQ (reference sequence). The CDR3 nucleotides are TGTGCCAGCAGACCCGCCGGGGCTAACTATGGCTACACCTTC. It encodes CASRPAGANYGYTF.

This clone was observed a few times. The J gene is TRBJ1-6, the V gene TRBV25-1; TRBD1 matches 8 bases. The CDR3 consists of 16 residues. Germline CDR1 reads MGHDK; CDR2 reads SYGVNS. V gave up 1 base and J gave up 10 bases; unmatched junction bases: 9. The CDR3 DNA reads TGTGCCAGCAGTGAATTTGGAGGACAGGGTACCTCACCCCTCCACTTT. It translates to CASSEFGGQGTSPLHF.

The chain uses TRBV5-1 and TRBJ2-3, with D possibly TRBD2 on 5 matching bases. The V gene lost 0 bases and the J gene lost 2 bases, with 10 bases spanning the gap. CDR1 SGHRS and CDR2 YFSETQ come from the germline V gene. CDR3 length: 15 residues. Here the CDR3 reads CASSLDRGITDTQYF. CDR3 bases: TGCGCCAGCAGCTTGGACCGGGGTATCACAGATACGCAGTATTTT.

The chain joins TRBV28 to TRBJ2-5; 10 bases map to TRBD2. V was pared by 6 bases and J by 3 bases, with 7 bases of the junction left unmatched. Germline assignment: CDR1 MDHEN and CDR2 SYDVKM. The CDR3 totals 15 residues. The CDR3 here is CASSTSGAGEETQYF. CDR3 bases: TGTGCCAGCAGCACTAGCGGGGCTGGAGAAGAGACCCAGTACTTC.

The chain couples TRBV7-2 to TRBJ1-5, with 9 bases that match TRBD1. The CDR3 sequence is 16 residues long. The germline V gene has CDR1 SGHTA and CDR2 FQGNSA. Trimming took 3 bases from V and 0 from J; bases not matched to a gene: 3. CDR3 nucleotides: TGTGCCAGCAGCTTTCGACAGGGGGATAGCAATCAGCCCCAGCATTTT. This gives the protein CASSFRQGDSNQPQHF.

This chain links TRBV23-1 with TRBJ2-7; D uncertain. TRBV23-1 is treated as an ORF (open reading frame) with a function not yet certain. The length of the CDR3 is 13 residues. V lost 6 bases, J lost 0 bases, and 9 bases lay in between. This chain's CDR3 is CASRTPFSYEQYF. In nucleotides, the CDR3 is TGCGCCAGCAGAACACCGTTCTCCTACGAGCAGTACTTC.

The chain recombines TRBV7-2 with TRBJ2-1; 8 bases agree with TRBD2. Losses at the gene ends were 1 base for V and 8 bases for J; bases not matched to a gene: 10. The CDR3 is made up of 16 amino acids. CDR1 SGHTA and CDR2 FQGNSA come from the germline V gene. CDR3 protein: CASSLGPAGAYDEQFF. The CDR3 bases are TGTGCCAGCAGCTTAGGCCCAGCGGGGGCGTACGATGAGCAGTTCTTC.

CDR3 region: CASSHTTGAFF. Here the CDR3 DNA reads TGTGCCAGCAGTCATACCACGGGGGCTTTCTTT. The chain employs TRBV6-6 and TRBJ1-1; unclear D gene. The V gene lost 5 bases and the J gene lost 11 bases, with 12 bases spanning the gap. CDR1 and CDR2 from the germline V gene are MNHNY and SVGAGI (reference sequence). CDR3 length equals 11 residues.

The CDR3 here is CASRARLNTGELFF. CDR3 DNA sequence: TGTGCCAGTAGAGCCCGCTTAAACACCGGGGAGCTGTTTTTT. J is TRBJ2-2 and V is TRBV19; D is ambiguous. This CDR3 is built from 14 residues. V was shortened by 6 bases and J by 2 bases, with 10 bases between the two germline ends. The germline gives CDR1 LNHDA, CDR2 SQIVND (reference sequence).

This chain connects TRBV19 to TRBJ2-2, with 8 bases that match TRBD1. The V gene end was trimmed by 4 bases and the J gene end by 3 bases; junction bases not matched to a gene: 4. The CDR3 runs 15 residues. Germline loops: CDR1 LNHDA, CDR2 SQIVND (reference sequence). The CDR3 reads CASSTRTGHTGELFF. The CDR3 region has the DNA TGTGCCAGTAGTACGCGGACAGGGCACACCGGGGAGCTGTTTTTT.

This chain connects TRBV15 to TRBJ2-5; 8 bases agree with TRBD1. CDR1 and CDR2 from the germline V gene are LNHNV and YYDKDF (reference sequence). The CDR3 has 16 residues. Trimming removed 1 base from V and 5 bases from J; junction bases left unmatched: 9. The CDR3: CATSRGTGMGTETQYF. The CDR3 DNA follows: TGTGCCACCAGCAGAGGGACAGGGATGGGGACGGAGACCCAGTACTTC.